This T cell receptor (beta chain) was captured in a study of T cell responses to AZD1222 COVID-19 vaccine. Data came from immunoSEQ multiplex PCR; TCRdb stores just in-frame clones and leaves some out. The sample holds 40,000 to 50,000 clones, approximately 83% seen once. The specimen was peripheral blood, collected 28 days after the second AZD1222 dose. This clonotype was obtained from an adult who received the AZD1222 COVID-19 vaccine.

As DNA, the CDR3 is TGTGCCAGCAGTTACTTCCGAGGGACAACCTACGAGCAGTACTTC. This translates into CASSYFRGTTYEQYF. The chain is built from TRBV6-2 or TRBV6-3 and TRBJ2-7; D possibly corresponds to TRBD1 (6 bases). V was clipped by 1 base and J by 2 bases, with 12 bases between them. CDR1 is MNHEY and CDR2 is SVGEGT in the germline V gene. CDR3 size: 15 residues.